The T cell receptor beta chain under discussion was sequenced for a study of blood T cell dynamics during melanoma immunotherapy. Method: immunoSEQ multiplex PCR; TCRdb's copy keeps in-frame clones and lacks some. The sample holds 9,000 to 10,000 clones; around 85% are singletons and the top ten take about 10%. This CDR3 region has 14 residues. The sample's time point: pre-treatment baseline. V and J are TRBV21-1 and TRBJ1-1. TRBV21-1 is reported as a pseudogene. The material sequenced was blood, taken from a patient treated with checkpoint blockade. The source of this sequence is a human donor with melanoma. The DNA for the CDR3 is TGTGCCATACCGAGCCCGGATATGAACACTGAAGCTTTCTTT. It codes for CAIPSPDMNTEAFF.